This T cell receptor (beta chain) was profiled in a study of T cell responses to AZD1222 COVID-19 vaccine. About the study: Analyses pooled second doses at about 4 or about 12 weeks. Whole-study findings and limits: Spike was spanned by vaccine-associated CD4 TCRs, with dominance at 160-218 and 743-854. Donors, mostly white British, included more females; clonal diversity was possibly underestimated.

V trimming: 0 bases; J trimming: 4 bases; junction bases outside the gene matches: 2. The CDR3 length is 13 residues. From germline, CDR1 is GTSNPN and CDR2 SVGIG (reference sequence). Clones were read by immunoSEQ multiplex PCR, and TCRdb kept only the in-frame ones, dropping some. The data show about 110,000 clones, with 88% seen just once and more than 1.5% held by the top ten. As for this clone: Antigen: not known. The identical CDR3 is also encoded by other nucleotide sequences in the sample.

V and J are TRBV30 and TRBJ1-2, with 7 bases lining up with TRBD1. The sample in question was peripheral blood, obtained on day 0 of AZD1222 vaccination. This TCR derives from an adult in good health. For the CDR3, the DNA is TGTGCCTGGAGTGTAGGGACAGCCTATGGCTACACCTTC. This codes for CAWSVGTAYGYTF. Combining the CDR3 with reference TRBV30 and TRBJ1-2 gives the whole variable domain SQTIHQWPATLVQPVGSPLSLECTVEGTSNPNLYWYRQAAGRGLQLLFYSVGIGQISSEVPQNLSASRPQDRQFILSSKKLLLSDSGFYLCAWSVGTAYGYTFGSGTRLTVV.